The entry below describes one TCR beta chain. The assay was immunoSEQ multiplex PCR, and TCRdb's table has in-frame clones only and misses some. The data contain 95,000 to 100,000 clones, 87% of them singletons. The data were taken from a study of T cell responses to AZD1222 COVID-19 vaccine. Study-wide context: Pooled together were second doses at about 4 or about 12 weeks.

The CDR3 extends over 15 amino acids. Trimming removed 4 bases from V and 4 bases from J; junction bases left unmatched: 3. From germline, CDR1 is SEHNR and CDR2 FQNEAQ (reference sequence). The specimen was peripheral blood, collected on day 0 of AZD1222 vaccination. This sequence was found in an adult in good health. The chain carries TRBV7-9 and TRBJ2-1; 11 nucleotides match TRBD2. The CDR3 loop is CASSSVAGGYNEQFF. DNA for the CDR3: TGTGCCAGCAGCTCCGTAGCGGGAGGGTACAATGAGCAGTTCTTC.